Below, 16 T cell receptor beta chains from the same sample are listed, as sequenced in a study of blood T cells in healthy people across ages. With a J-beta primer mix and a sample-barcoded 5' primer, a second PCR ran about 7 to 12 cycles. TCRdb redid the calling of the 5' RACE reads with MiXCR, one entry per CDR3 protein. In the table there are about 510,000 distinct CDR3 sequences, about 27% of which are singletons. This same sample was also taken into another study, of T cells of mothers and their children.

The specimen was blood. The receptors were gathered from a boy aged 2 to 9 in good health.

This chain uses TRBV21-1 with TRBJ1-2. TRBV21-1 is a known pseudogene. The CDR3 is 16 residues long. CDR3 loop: CASSKWTYKVLYGYTF. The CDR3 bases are TGTGCCAGCAGCAAATGGACCTACAAGGTCCTCTATGGCTACACCTTC.

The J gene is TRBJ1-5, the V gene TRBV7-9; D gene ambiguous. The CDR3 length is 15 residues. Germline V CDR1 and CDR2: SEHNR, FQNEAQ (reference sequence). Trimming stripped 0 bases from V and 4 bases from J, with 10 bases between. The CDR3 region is CASSLAGRLNQPQHF. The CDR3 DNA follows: TGTGCCAGCAGCTTAGCTGGACGGCTAAATCAGCCCCAGCATTTT.

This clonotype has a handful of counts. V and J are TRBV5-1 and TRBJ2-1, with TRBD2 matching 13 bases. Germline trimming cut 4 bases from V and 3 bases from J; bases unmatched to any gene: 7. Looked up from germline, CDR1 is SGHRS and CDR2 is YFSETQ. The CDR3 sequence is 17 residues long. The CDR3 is CASSPGRTSGSYNEQFF. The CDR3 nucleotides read TGCGCCAGCAGCCCCGGACGGACTAGCGGGAGCTACAATGAGCAGTTCTTC.

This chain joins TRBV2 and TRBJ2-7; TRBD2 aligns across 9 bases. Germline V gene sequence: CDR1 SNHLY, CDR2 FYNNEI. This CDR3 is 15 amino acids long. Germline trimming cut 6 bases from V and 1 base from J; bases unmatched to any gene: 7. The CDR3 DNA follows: TGTGCCAGCAGGCCCGCGGGGGGGCGGTCCTACGAGCAGTACTTC. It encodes CASRPAGGRSYEQYF.

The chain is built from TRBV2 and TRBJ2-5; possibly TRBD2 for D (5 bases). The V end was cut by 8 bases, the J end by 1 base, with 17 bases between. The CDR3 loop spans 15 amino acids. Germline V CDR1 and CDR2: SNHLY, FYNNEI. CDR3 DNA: TGTGCCAGCGGACTGGCGGAGGACGGCCAAGAGACCCAGTACTTC. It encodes CASGLAEDGQETQYF. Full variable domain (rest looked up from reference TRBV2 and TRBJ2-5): EPEVTQTPSHQVTQMGQEVILRCVPISNHLYFYWYRQILGQKVEFLVSFYNNEISEKSEIFDDQFSVERPDGSNFTLKIRSTKLEDSAMYFCASGLAEDGQETQYFGPGTRLLVL.

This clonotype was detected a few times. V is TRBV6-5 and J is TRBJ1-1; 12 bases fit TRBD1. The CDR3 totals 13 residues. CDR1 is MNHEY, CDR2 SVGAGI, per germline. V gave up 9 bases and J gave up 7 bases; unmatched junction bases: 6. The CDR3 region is CASRDRGLGEAFF. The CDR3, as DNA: TGTGCCAGTCGGGACAGGGGGCTGGGTGAAGCTTTCTTT.

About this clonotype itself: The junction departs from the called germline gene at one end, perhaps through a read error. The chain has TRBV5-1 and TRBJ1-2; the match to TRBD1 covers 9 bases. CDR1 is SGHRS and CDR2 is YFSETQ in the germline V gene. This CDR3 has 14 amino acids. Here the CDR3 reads CASSLGDRALGYTF. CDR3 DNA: TGCGCGAGCAGCTTGGGGGACAGGGCCTTGGGCTACACCTTC. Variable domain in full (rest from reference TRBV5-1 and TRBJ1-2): KAGVTQTPRYLIKTRGQQVTLSCSPISGHRSVSWYQQTPGQGLQFLFEYFSETQRNKGNFPGRFSGRQFSNSRSEMNVSTLELGDSALYLCASSLGDRALGYTFGSGTRLTVV.

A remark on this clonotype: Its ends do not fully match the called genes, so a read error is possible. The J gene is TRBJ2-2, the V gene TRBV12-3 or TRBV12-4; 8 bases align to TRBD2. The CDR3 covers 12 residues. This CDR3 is CASSGSSGELFF. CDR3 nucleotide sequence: TGCGCCAGCAGCGGGAGTTCCGGGGAGCTGTTTTTT.

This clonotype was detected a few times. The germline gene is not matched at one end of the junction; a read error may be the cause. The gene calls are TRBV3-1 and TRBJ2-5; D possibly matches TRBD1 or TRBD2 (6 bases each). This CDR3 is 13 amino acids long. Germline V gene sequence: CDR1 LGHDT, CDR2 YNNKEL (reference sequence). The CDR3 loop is CASSQGGQEAQYF. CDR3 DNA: TGTGCCAGCAGCCAGGGGGGCCAAGAGGCCCAGTACTTC.

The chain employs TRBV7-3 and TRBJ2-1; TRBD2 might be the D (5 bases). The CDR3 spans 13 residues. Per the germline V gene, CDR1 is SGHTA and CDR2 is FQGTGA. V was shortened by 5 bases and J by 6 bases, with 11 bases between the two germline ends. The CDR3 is CASSNGVRNEQFF. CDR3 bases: TGTGCCAGCAGCAACGGGGTCCGCAATGAGCAGTTCTTC. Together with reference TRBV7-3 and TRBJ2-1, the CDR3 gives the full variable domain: GAGVSQTPSNKVTEKGKYVELRCDPISGHTALYWYRQSLGQGPEFLIYFQGTGAADDSGLPNDRFFAVRPEGSVSTLKIQRTERGDSAVYLCASSNGVRNEQFFGPGTRLTVL.

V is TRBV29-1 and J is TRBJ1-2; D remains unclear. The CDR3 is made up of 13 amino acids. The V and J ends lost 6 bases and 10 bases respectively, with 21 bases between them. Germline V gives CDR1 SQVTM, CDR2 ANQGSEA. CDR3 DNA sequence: TGCAGCGTGCTGACTGTAAGTGCACACGACTACACCTTC. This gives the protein CSVLTVSAHDYTF.

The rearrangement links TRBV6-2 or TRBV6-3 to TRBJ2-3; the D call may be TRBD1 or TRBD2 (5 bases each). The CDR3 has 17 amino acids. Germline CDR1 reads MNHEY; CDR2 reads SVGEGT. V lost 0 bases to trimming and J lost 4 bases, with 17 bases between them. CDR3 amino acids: CASSYSGEFPSSDTQYF. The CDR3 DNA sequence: TGTGCCAGCAGTTACTCGGGGGAGTTTCCCTCCTCAGATACGCAGTATTTT.

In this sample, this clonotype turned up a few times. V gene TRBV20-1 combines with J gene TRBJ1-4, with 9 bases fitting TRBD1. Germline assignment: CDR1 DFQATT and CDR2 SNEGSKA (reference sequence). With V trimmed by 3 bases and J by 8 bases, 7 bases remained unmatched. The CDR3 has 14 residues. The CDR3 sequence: CSARGQGRFEKLFF. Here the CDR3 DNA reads TGCAGTGCTAGGGGACAGGGACGGTTCGAAAAACTGTTTTTT.

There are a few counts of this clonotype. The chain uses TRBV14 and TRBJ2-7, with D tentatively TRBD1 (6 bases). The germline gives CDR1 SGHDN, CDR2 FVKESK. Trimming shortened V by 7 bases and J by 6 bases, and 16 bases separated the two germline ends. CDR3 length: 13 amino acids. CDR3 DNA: TGTGCCAGCACAACAGGGAGATCGGGCGAGCAGTACTTC. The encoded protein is CASTTGRSGEQYF. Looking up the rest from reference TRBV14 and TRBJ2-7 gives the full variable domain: EAGVTQFPSHSVIEKGQTVTLRCDPISGHDNLYWYRRVMGKEIKFLLHFVKESKQDESGMPNNRFLAERTGGTYSTLKVQPAELEDSGVYFCASTTGRSGEQYFGPGTRLTVT.

The CDR3: CASSLDSSGYYGYTF. The DNA for the CDR3 is TGTGCCAGCAGTTTAGACTCTTCGGGCTACTATGGCTACACCTTC. V usage is TRBV12-3 or TRBV12-4 and J usage is TRBJ1-2; D gene ambiguous. V lost 1 base, J lost 3 bases, and 12 bases lay in between. CDR3 length equals 15 residues.

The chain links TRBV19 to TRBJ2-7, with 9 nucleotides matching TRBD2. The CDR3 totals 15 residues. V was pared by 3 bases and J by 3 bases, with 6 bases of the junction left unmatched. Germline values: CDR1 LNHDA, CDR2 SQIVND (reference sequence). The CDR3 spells CASSISSGEGYEQYF. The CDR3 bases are TGTGCCAGTAGTATCTCTAGCGGGGAAGGCTACGAGCAGTACTTC.